The next 8 T cell receptor beta chains were all read from a single sample in a study of CD8 T cells in ankylosing spondylitis. TCRdb recomputed calls from the 5' RACE reads with MiXCR, one row per CDR3 protein. The repertoire has 300,000 to 350,000 distinct CDR3 sequences, roughly 12% of them found once; the top ten carry roughly 9.5%. Sequences were obtained from blood, either unsorted or a sorted T cell fraction (not recorded which). These receptors were taken from a female donor with ankylosing spondylitis or in good health (not recorded which).

This clonotype was detected ten times or more. This chain uses TRBV21-1 with TRBJ2-1. TRBV21-1 is a pseudogene. This CDR3 spans 16 amino acids. The CDR3 protein is CASSKERQVSYNEQFF. The CDR3 DNA reads TGTGCCAGCAGCAAAGAAAGGCAAGTCTCCTACAATGAGCAGTTCTTC.

The rearrangement joins TRBV5-1 to TRBJ2-7; TRBD1 aligns across 9 bases. V shed 4 bases and J 5 bases; nucleotides not matched to a gene: 10. This CDR3 has 15 residues. Germline V gene sequence: CDR1 SGHRS, CDR2 YFSETQ. In DNA, the CDR3 is TGCGCCAGCAGCGCGGGGACAGGGAGGGTGGACGAGCAGTACTTC. Translated, it gives CASSAGTGRVDEQYF.

V and J are TRBV28 and TRBJ1-1; D ambiguous. CDR1 and CDR2 (germline): MDHEN, SYDVKM. The V end lost 7 bases, the J end lost 0 bases, and 12 bases lay between the germline ends. There are 14 residues in the CDR3. This chain's CDR3 is CASTESPVNTEAFF. The CDR3 DNA sequence: TGTGCCAGCACAGAGTCACCCGTGAACACTGAAGCTTTCTTT.

In this sample, this clonotype turned up many times. CDR3 region: CASSLLGDRVETQYF. The CDR3 coding sequence is TGCGCCAGCAGCTTGTTAGGGGACAGGGTAGAGACCCAGTACTTC. The V and J genes are TRBV5-1 and TRBJ2-5, with TRBD1 identical over 9 bases. The CDR3 consists of 15 residues. Germline loops: CDR1 SGHRS, CDR2 YFSETQ. With V trimmed by 1 base and J by 4 bases, 5 bases remained unmatched.

A few counts support this clonotype. The J gene is TRBJ2-1, the V gene TRBV7-8; D possibly corresponds to TRBD2 (7 bases). With 2 bases removed from V and 9 bases from J, the gap between germline ends came to 14 bases. The CDR3 loop spans 14 amino acids. Germline CDR1 reads SGHVS; CDR2 reads FQNEAQ. CDR3 amino acids: CASSLIRGEGEQFF. The CDR3 nucleotides are TGTGCCAGCAGCTTAATTAGGGGGGAGGGTGAGCAGTTCTTC.

There are many counts of this clonotype. This CDR3 is CSASQRGTYGYTF. The CDR3 DNA sequence: TGCAGTGCTTCGCAAAGGGGGACCTATGGCTACACCTTC. The V call is TRBV20-1, the J call TRBJ1-2; D perhaps matches TRBD1 (6 bases). V gave up 5 bases and J gave up 4 bases, with 14 bases separating them. This CDR3 comprises 13 residues. Germline assignment: CDR1 DFQATT and CDR2 SNEGSKA (reference sequence).

This clonotype has at least ten counts. The rearrangement joins TRBV15 to TRBJ1-4; D uncertain. Germline V gene lookup returns CDR1 LNHNV and CDR2 YYDKDF (reference sequence). V gave up 4 bases and J gave up 8 bases, with 17 bases separating them. The CDR3 covers 15 residues. CDR3 DNA sequence: TGTGCCACCAGCATTGTAACCGGTGGGTCGGAAAAACTGTTTTTT. Its protein is CATSIVTGGSEKLFF.

This clonotype has more than one count but fewer than ten. The rearrangement links TRBV12-3 or TRBV12-4 to TRBJ2-1, with TRBD2 matching over 12 bases. V gave up 5 bases and J gave up 16 bases; unmatched junction bases: 9. The CDR3 has 13 residues. The CDR3 protein is CASSPLAGGQFFF. The CDR3 nucleotides are TGTGCCAGCAGTCCTCTAGCGGGAGGGCAGTTTTTCTTC.